A selection of T cell receptor beta chains follows, all from one sample in a study of blood T cells in healthy people across ages. MiXCR, run by TCRdb on the 5' RACE reads, gives a single entry per CDR3 protein. The sample records some 1.6 million distinct CDR3 sequences, about 32% being singletons. The source material was blood. Receptors originate from a woman in her thirties in good health. Each CDR3 is given with its conserved first and last residue. A D gene is named only where the DNA matches it firmly. Size values are once, few and many counts, or a class for expanded clones, and some rows have none.

D	length	size	V	J	CDR3	DNA
TRBD1	12	few	TRBV6-1	TRBJ1-1	CASETGTGEAFF	TGTGCCAGTGAAACGGGGACAGGTGAAGCTTTCTTT
TRBD1	16	few	TRBV28	TRBJ2-5	CASSPTGAHLEETQYF	TGTGCCAGCAGTCCCACAGGGGCTCACCTAGAAGAGACCCAGTACTTC
TRBD2	15	-	TRBV4-1	TRBJ2-5	CASSQDTSGGETQYF	TGCGCCAGCAGCCAGGATACTAGCGGGGGGGAGACCCAGTACTTC
TRBD2	14	-	TRBV24-1	TRBJ2-1	CATSVGASGNEQFF	TGTGCCACCAGTGTAGGCGCTAGCGGCAATGAGCAGTTCTTC
TRBD1	16	few	TRBV20-1	TRBJ1-2	CSARDGGSRGSYGYTF	TGCAGTGCTAGAGATGGGGGATCCAGGGGGTCCTATGGCTACACCTTC
TRBD2	18	few	TRBV4-2	TRBJ2-7	CASSQVSASGGPTYEQYF	TGTGCCAGCAGCCAAGTTTCGGCTAGCGGGGGACCCACCTACGAGCAGTACTTC
TRBD1	15	-	TRBV27	TRBJ1-2	CASSTSGGGNYGYTF	TGTGCCAGCAGTACGTCAGGGGGGGGTAACTATGGCTACACCTTC
-	15	-	TRBV5-4	TRBJ2-1	CAISGRGGAYNEQFF	TGTGCCATCAGCGGCCGGGGCGGGGCCTACAATGAGCAGTTCTTC
TRBD2	19	many	TRBV10-3	TRBJ2-6	CAIRPRLAGGRTGANVLTF	TGTGCCATCAGGCCCCGACTAGCGGGGGGTCGAACGGGGGCCAACGTCCTGACTTTC
-	16	-	TRBV27	TRBJ2-1	CASSLEYRAFYNEQFF	TGTGCCAGCAGTTTGGAGTACAGGGCTTTCTACAATGAGCAGTTCTTC
-	17	few	TRBV4-1	TRBJ2-1	CASSHTGGRRADNEQFF	TGCGCCAGCAGCCACACCGGGGGCAGGAGGGCGGATAATGAGCAGTTCTTC